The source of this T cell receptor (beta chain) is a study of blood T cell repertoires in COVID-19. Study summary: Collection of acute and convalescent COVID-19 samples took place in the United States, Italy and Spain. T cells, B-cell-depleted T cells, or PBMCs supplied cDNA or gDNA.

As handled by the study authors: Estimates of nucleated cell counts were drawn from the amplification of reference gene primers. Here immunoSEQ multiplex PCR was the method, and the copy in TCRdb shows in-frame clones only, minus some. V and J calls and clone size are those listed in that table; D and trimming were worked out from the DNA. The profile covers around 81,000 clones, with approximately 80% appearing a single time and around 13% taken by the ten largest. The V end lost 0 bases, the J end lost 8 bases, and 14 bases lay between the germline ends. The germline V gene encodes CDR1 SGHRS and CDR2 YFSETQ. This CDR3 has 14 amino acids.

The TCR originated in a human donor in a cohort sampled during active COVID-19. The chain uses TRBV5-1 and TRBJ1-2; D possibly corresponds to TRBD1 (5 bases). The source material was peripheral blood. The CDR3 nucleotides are TGCGCCAGCAGCTTGGAACGGGGGAGTGAGGGCTACACCTTC. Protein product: CASSLERGSEGYTF.